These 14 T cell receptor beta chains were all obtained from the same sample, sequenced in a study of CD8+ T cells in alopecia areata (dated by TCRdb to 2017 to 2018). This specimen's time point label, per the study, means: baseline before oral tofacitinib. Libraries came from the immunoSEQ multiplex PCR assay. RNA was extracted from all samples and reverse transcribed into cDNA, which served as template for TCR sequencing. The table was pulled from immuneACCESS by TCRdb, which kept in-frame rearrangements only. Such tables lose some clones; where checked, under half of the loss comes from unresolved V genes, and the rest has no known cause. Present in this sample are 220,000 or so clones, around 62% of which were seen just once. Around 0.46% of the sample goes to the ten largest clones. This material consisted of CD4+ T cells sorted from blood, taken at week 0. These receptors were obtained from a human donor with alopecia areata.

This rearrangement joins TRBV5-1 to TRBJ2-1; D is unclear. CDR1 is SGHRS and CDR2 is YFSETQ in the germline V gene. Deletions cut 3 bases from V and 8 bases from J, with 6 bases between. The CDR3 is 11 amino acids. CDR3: CASSSEDEQFF. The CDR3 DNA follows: TGCGCCAGCAGCTCAGAAGATGAGCAGTTCTTC. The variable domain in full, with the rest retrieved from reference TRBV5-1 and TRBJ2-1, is KAGVTQTPRYLIKTRGQQVTLSCSPISGHRSVSWYQQTPGQGLQFLFEYFSETQRNKGNFPGRFSGRQFSNSRSEMNVSTLELGDSALYLCASSSEDEQFFGPGTRLTVL.

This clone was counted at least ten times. The DNA of the CDR3 is TGTGCCAGTAGTGTGGGACTAGTCTCCTACGAGCAGTACTTC. Translating it yields CASSVGLVSYEQYF. The chain has TRBV19 and TRBJ2-7; 8 nucleotides line up with TRBD2. Losses at the gene ends were 5 bases for V and 0 bases for J; bases not matched to a gene: 3. Germline loops: CDR1 LNHDA, CDR2 SQIVND (reference sequence). The CDR3 length is 14 residues.

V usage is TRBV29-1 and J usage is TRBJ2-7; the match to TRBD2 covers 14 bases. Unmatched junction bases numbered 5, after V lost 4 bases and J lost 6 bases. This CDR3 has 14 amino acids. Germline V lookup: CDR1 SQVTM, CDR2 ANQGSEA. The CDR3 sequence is CSVASGTSGSEQYF. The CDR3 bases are TGCAGCGTTGCTTCAGGGACTAGCGGGAGCGAGCAGTACTTC.

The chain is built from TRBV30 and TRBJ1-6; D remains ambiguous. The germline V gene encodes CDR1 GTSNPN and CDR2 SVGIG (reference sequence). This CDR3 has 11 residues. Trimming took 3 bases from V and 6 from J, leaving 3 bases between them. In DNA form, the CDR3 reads TGTGCCTGGAGGACTAATTCACCCCTCCACTTT. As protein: CAWRTNSPLHF.

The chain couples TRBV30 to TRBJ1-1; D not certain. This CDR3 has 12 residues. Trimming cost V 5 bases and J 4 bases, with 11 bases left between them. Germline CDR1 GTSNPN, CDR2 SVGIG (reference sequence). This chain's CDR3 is CAWAYRSTEAFF. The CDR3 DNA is TGTGCCTGGGCCTATAGGAGCACTGAAGCTTTCTTT.

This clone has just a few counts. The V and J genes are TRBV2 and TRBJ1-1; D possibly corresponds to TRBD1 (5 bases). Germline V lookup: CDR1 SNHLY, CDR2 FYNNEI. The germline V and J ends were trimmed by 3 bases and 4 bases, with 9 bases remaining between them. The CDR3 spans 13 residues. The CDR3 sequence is CASSETEGTEAFF. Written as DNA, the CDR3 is TGTGCCAGCAGTGAGACAGAGGGCACTGAAGCTTTCTTT. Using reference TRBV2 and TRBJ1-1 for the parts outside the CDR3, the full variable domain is EPEVTQTPSHQVTQMGQEVILRCVPISNHLYFYWYRQILGQKVEFLVSFYNNEISEKSEIFDDQFSVERPDGSNFTLKIRSTKLEDSAMYFCASSETEGTEAFFGQGTRLTVV.

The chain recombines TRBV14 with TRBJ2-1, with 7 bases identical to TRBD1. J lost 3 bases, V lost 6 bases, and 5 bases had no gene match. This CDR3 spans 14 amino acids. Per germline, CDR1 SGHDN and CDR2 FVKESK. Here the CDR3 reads CASSLGQHYNEQFF. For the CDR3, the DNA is TGTGCCAGCAGTCTGGGACAGCACTACAATGAGCAGTTCTTC.

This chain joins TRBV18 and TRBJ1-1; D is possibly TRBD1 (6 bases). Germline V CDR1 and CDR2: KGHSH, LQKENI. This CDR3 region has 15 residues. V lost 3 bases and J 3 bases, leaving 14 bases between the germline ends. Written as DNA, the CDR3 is TGTGCCAGCTCACCCCCCCTGGGGGGCCACACTGAAGCTTTCTTT. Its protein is CASSPPLGGHTEAFF.

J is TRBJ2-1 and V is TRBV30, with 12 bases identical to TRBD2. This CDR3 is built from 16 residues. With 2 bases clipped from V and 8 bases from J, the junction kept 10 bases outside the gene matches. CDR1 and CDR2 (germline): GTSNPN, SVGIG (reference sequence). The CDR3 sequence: CAWSKGLAGGGYEQFF. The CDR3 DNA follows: TGTGCCTGGAGTAAGGGTCTAGCGGGAGGGGGCTATGAGCAGTTCTTC.

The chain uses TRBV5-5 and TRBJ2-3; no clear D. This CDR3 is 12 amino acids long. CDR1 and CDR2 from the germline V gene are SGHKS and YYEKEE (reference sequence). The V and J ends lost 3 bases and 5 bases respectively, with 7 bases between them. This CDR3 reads CASSSTGDTQYF. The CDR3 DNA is TGTGCCAGCAGCTCGACCGGAGATACGCAGTATTTT.

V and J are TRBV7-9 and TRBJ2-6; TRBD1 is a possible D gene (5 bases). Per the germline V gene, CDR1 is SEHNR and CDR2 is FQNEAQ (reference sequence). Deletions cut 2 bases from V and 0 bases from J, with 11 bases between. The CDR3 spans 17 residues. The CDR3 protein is CASSLSSTDSGANVLTF. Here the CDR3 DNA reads TGTGCCAGCAGCTTATCTTCGACAGACTCTGGGGCCAACGTCCTGACTTTC.

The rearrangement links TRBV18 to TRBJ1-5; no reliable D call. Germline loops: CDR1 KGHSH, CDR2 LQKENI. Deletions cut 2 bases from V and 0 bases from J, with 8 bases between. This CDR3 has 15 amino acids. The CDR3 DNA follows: TGTGCCAGCTCACCAGGAAGATCTAGCAATCAGCCCCAGCATTTT. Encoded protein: CASSPGRSSNQPQHF.

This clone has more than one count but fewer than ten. The CDR3 coding sequence is TGTGCCACCCAGCGGGAGGGCGGGTACAATGAGCAGTTCTTC. This sequence encodes CATQREGGYNEQFF. The V gene is TRBV10-3, the J gene TRBJ2-1; 10 nucleotides align to TRBD2. CDR1 and CDR2 from the germline V gene are ENHRY and SYGVKD. After removal of 10 bases from V and 4 bases from J, the junction contained 7 bases not matched to a gene. CDR3 size: 14 residues.

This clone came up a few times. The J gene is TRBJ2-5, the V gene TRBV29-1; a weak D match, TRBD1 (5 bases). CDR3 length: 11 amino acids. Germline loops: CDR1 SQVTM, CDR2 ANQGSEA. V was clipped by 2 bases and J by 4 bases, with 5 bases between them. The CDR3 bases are TGCAGCGTTGAAAGGGGAGAGACCCAGTACTTC. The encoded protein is CSVERGETQYF.